This TCR beta chain emerged from a study of blood T cell repertoires in COVID-19. Across the whole study: Sites in the United States, Italy and Spain provided acute and convalescent COVID-19 samples.

Deletions cut 7 bases from V and 1 base from J, with 13 bases between. The CDR3 length is 14 residues. Per germline, CDR1 LNHDA and CDR2 SQIVND (reference sequence). Original processing notes: Amplification from reference gene primers served as the basis for estimated nucleated cell counts. Some clones are missing from TCRdb's copy, which holds only in-frame ones; the method was immunoSEQ multiplex PCR. The D gene and trimming were derived from the DNA, and the V and J assignments and clone size from that table. In the table there are about 350,000 clones, 86% of which are singletons. This clonotype originated in an older woman with COVID-19, enrolled during active disease. This chain connects TRBV19 to TRBJ2-5, with D possibly matching TRBD1 (5 bases). The sequenced sample was peripheral blood. CDR3 bases: TGTGCCAGTAAAGTGGAGCAGGGCCAAGAGACCCAGTACTTC. This sequence encodes CASKVEQGQETQYF.